This T cell receptor (beta chain) is from a study of spatial heterogeneity in lung cancer. This clonotype was found many times. V shed 2 bases and J shed 13 bases, with 17 bases lying between them. CDR1 and CDR2 from the germline V gene are SEHNR and FQNEAQ (reference sequence). This CDR3 is built from 14 residues. On each TCR cDNA molecule, a unique molecular identifier was present. Each CDR3 protein is one row after TCRdb ran MiXCR on the 5' RACE reads. The table has more than 9,000 distinct CDR3 sequences, approximately 6.2% seen once. The time point here: sample taken at primary tumor resection. Tumor, nontumor lung or frozen PBMC supplied whole RNA that was sequenced unsorted.

The chain combines TRBV7-9 with TRBJ2-2; D is perhaps TRBD1 or TRBD2 (5 bases each). The sequence came from a male donor with early-stage non-small cell lung cancer. Sequencing was performed on normal lung tissue next to the tumor, taken at surgery. In nucleotides, the CDR3 is TGTGCCAGCAGCTTAATGCAGGGAGAAGGAGGGCTGTTTTTT. Translated, it gives CASSLMQGEGGLFF.